Listed below are T cell receptor beta chains from one sample, sequenced in a study of blood T cell repertoires in COVID-19. Here immunoSEQ multiplex PCR was the method, and the copy in TCRdb shows in-frame clones only, minus some. The sample contains roughly 430,000 clones, nearly 90% of which appear only once. The sample taken for sequencing was PBMCs or T cells enriched from blood (not recorded which). The receptors come from a woman aged 18-29 years who had been exposed to COVID-19. Each CDR3 is given with its conserved first and last residue.

v_call	cdr3_aa
TRBV6-1	CASSEAAGQGARTEAFF
TRBV20-1	CRLHTGELFF
TRBV7-2	CASSLRLATSYNEQFF
TRBV6-2/TRBV6-3	CASSLNRGLSGYTF
TRBV20-1	CSAQGRTEAFF
TRBV4-3	CASSHEVGDIQYF
TRBV5-1	CASTLFGLAGGNEQFF
TRBV2	CASKEQGVYYGYTF
TRBV10-2	CASTRTSGTSYEQYF
TRBV7-2	CASSPSWLAGGKNTGELFF
TRBV18	CASSPQTGQAEAFF
TRBV9	CASSVEPTADTEAFF
TRBV28	CASTLGGIAAKETQYF
TRBV5-1	CASSKGTGRNEKLFF
TRBV18	CASSRQGANTGELFF
TRBV3-1/TRBV3-2	CASSHKWVAGNQETQYF
TRBV7-6	CASSLKRLAGEQFF
TRBV28	CASSSTLSSGANVLTF
TRBV7-2	CASSPGGLNEQFF
TRBV5-1	CASSREQGAGEQYF
TRBV7-9	CASSLGRTGAQETQYF
TRBV7-8	CASSSSGTGYNEQFF
TRBV7-8	CASSPTGEDQPQHF
TRBV19	CASGEGPGQPQHF
TRBV28	CASTSGGSGNTIYF
TRBV2	CASSDPGLAGESSYEQYF
TRBV28	CASSPQLAGNYEQYF
TRBV25-1	CASSEYLKGSSGNTIYF
TRBV19	CASSIRDRYYEQYF
TRBV7-3	CASSLGQNTEAFF
TRBV10-2	CASSRQGTPYEQYF
TRBV6-5	CASSPAEAQYF
TRBV19	CASSIGQGSAQETQYF
TRBV6-1	CASSGGTVSLSSPLHF
TRBV25-1	CASSSPRGIEKLFF
TRBV6-6	CASSWGQAGDQPQHF
TRBV19	CASSISQQGNQPQHF
TRBV3-1/TRBV3-2	CASSQYTTNNEQFF
TRBV7-2	CASSLVMWTGNQPQHF
TRBV6-2/TRBV6-3	CASSLLGQGVNEQYF
TRBV4-3	CASSQDVQGFYGYTF
TRBV7-2	CASSLTWGSQETQYF
TRBV28	CASTLHPGNYEQYF
TRBV19	CASSILMGGNQPQHF
TRBV4-3	CASSHGRGGGELFF
TRBV27	CASRGQGGSTGELFF
TRBV19	CASKQAGGSYEQYF
TRBV10-2	CASSDLGRGNTEAFF
TRBV7-7	CASSLGPSQGTQYF
TRBV7-8	CASEGGGPNTQYF
TRBV28	CACSSGRYEQYF
TRBV28	CASSFTRGLRTGELFF
TRBV27	CASRLLREIPNEQFF
TRBV30	CAWSPGVWGSNTGELFF
TRBV28	CASSLDILGANYGYTF